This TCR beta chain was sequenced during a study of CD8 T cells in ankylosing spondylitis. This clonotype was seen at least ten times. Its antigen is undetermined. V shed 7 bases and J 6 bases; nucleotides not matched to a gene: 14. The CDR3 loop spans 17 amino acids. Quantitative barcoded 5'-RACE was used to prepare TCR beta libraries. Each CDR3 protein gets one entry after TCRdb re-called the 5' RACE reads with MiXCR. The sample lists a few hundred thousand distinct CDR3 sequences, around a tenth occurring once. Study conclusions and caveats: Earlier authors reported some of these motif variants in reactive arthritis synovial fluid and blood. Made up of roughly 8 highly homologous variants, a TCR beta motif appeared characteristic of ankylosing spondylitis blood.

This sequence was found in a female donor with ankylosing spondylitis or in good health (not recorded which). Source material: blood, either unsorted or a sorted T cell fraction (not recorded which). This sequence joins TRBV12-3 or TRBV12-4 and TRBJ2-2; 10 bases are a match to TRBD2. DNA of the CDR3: TGTGCCAGCACTATCCGAGGGCTAGCGGGAGAGGCCGGGGAGCTGTTTTTT. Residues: CASTIRGLAGEAGELFF.